This record concerns one T cell receptor (beta chain) sequence. A sample-barcoded 5' primer and a J-beta primer mix were used in a second PCR of about 7 to 12 cycles. One entry per CDR3 protein results from TCRdb running MiXCR on the 5' RACE reads. Of about 570,000 distinct CDR3 sequences in the sample, approximately 27% were seen once. This record belongs to a study of blood T cells in healthy people across ages. The CDR3 has 14 amino acids. V lost 3 bases to trimming and J lost 2 bases, with 11 bases between them. CDR1 is SGHRS and CDR2 is YFSETQ in the germline V gene. Sequencing was done on a sample of blood. The rearrangement uses TRBV5-1 and TRBJ2-5; D is perhaps TRBD2 (5 bases). The TCR originated in a woman in her 70s in good health. Here the CDR3 reads CASSSLEGQETQYF. In nucleotides, the CDR3 is TGCGCCAGCAGCTCCCTTGAGGGACAAGAGACCCAGTACTTC.